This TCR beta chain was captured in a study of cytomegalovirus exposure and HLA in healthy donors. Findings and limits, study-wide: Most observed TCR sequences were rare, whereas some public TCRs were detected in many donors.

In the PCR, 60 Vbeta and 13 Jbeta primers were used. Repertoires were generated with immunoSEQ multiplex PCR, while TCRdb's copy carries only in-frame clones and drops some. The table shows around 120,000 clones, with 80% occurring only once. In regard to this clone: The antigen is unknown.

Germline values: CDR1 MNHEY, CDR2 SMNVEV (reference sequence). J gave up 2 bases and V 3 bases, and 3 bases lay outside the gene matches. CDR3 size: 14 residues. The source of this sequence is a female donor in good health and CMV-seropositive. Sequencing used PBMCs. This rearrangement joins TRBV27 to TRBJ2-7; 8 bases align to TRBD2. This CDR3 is CASSFYGGAYEQYF. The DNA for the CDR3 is TGTGCCAGCAGTTTCTACGGGGGGGCCTACGAGCAGTACTTC.